This T cell receptor beta chain is drawn from a study of blood T cells in healthy people across ages. This clonotype has just a few counts. The ends lost 4 bases at V and 4 bases at J; junction bases unmatched: 4. This CDR3 is built from 13 residues. Per the germline V gene, CDR1 is SGHRS and CDR2 is YFSETQ. Through a sample-barcoded 5' primer and a J-beta primer mix, a second PCR was run for roughly 6 to 11 cycles. Each cDNA molecule was tagged by a template-switch adaptor that had 12 random nucleotides. TCRdb fed the 5' RACE reads into MiXCR, producing one record per CDR3 protein. The sample shows hundreds of thousands of distinct CDR3 sequences, more than 40% of them seen only once.

The sequenced material came from blood. This TCR came from a man aged 55 to 70 in good health. V gene TRBV5-1 combines with J gene TRBJ1-2; 7 positions match TRBD1. As DNA, the CDR3 is TGCGCCAGCAGCGTACAGGGGCGCTATGGCTACACCTTC. It is translated as CASSVQGRYGYTF.